This is a list of T cell receptor beta chains from one sample in a study of Tregs in tolerant kidney transplant recipients. Repertoires were generated with immunoSEQ multiplex PCR, while TCRdb's copy carries only in-frame clones and drops some. Here the sample spans about 240,000 clones, roughly 80% being singletons. The source material was CD4+ T cells from blood. These receptor sequences come from a human donor in good health. The CDR3 runs from the conserved cysteine through the conserved F or W. D genes are given only for firm matches. The size entry is marked missing in some rows and otherwise reads once, few, many or a size class.

D gene | J gene | V gene | clone size | CDR3 DNA | CDR3 protein
TRBD1 | TRBJ1-6 | TRBV9 | - | TGTGCCAGCAGCGTAGGATCAGGGGGCCTCAGCTCCTATAATTCACCCCTCCACTTT | CASSVGSGGLSSYNSPLHF
- | TRBJ1-5 | TRBV27 | - | TGTGCCAGCAGTCTCCGAAGACCGGCCAGCAATCAGCCCCAGCATTTT | CASSLRRPASNQPQHF
TRBD1 | TRBJ2-5 | TRBV5-4 | few | TGTGCCAGCAGCCAGGCAGGGGGCTGGGAGGAGACCCAGTACTTC | CASSQAGGWEETQYF
- | TRBJ2-1 | TRBV5-6 | - | TGTGCCAGCAGCTTCCCCAATAGAATGGCGGGCTCCTACAATGAGCAGTTCTTC | CASSFPNRMAGSYNEQFF
TRBD1 | TRBJ1-5 | TRBV6-5 | few | TGTGCCAGCAGCCCAACAGGGGAGGCTCAGCCCCAGCATTTT | CASSPTGEAQPQHF
- | TRBJ1-3 | TRBV13 | once | TGTGCCAGCACACTGTCCGGGAACACCATATATTTT | CASTLSGNTIYF
- | TRBJ1-1 | TRBV5-6 | - | TGTGCCAGCAGCTTCAGACAGCTGAAAGCTTTCTTT | CASSFRQLKAFF
- | TRBJ1-1 | TRBV6-5 | - | TGTGCCAGCAGTGGTATGAACACTGAAGCTTTCTTT | CASSGMNTEAFF
TRBD2 | TRBJ2-7 | TRBV19 | - | TGTGCCAGTAGTACCTGGGGGGGCTACGAGCAGTACTTC | CASSTWGGYEQYF
- | TRBJ2-3 | TRBV7-9 | - | TGTGCCAGCACCAAGGGGGGAAGCACAGATACGCAGTATTTT | CASTKGGSTDTQYF
- | TRBJ2-3 | TRBV18 | - | TGTGCCAGCTCACTCTCGGCAGGGGACACAGATACGCAGTATTTT | CASSLSAGDTDTQYF
- | TRBJ2-2 | TRBV7-3 | - | TGTGCCAGCAGCTTAACCGGCGGGGTGGGCACCGGGGAGCTGTTTTTT | CASSLTGGVGTGELFF
- | TRBJ2-1 | TRBV18 | - | TGTGCCAGCTCACCGGAGGCGGGGCTTGGCAATGAGCAGTTCTTC | CASSPEAGLGNEQFF
TRBD2 | TRBJ2-7 | TRBV5-1 | once | TGCGCCAGCACACTGACTAGCGGGAGTTGGGAGCAGTACTTC | CASTLTSGSWEQYF
- | TRBJ1-1 | TRBV18 | - | TGTGCCAGCTCAACCTCAGGGAAAGTCACTGAAGCTTTCTTT | CASSTSGKVTEAFF
TRBD2 | TRBJ2-3 | TRBV2 | once | TGTGCCAGCCGGAGACTAGCGGGGGGGGCAGATACGCAGTATTTT | CASRRLAGGADTQYF
TRBD1 | TRBJ2-5 | TRBV4-1 | once | TGCGCCAGCAGCAGGGCGGGACAGGGTCCCTCGGAGACCCAGTACTTC | CASSRAGQGPSETQYF
TRBD1 | TRBJ1-5 | TRBV6-1 | - | TGTGCCAGCATCGGGACAGGCAATCAGCCCCAGCATTTT | CASIGTGNQPQHF
- | TRBJ1-2 | TRBV6-5 | - | TGTGCCAGCAGTGCCCAGACAGGTCTCTATGGCTGCACCTTC | CASSAQTGLYGCTF
- | TRBJ2-1 | TRBV7-2 | - | TGTGCCAGCAGCTTAACCCGGACGGTGGGGAATGAGCAGTTCTTC | CASSLTRTVGNEQFF